Below, 13 T cell receptor beta chains from the same sample are listed, as sequenced in a study of regulatory T cells in long-lasting Graves disease. Combining iRepertoire HTBI primers with Arm-PCR of CDR3 regions, the authors built TCR beta libraries. TCRdb reanalysed the multiplex PCR reads using MiXCR and keeps one entry per CDR3 protein. The sample comprises approximately 300,000 distinct CDR3 sequences, over 15% of which are singletons, and roughly 40% rests with the top ten. The time point: newly diagnosed GD, antithyroid drugs for less than 3 months. PBMC-derived RNA was used for the TCR library. The sequencing used peripheral blood mononuclear cells (PBMCs), collected at new diagnosis, from a patient treated with antithyroid drugs. These receptors were obtained from a female donor with Graves disease.

This clonotype was recorded a few times. The rearrangement joins TRBV3-1 to TRBJ2-1, with TRBD1 matching 9 bases. The J segment lost 9 bases and the V segment lost 9 bases, leaving 15 bases of the junction unmatched. Germline CDR1 LGHDT, CDR2 YNNKEL (reference sequence). The CDR3 extends over 15 amino acids. The CDR3 sequence is CASKFTGGEIGEQFF. The CDR3 nucleotides are TGTGCCAGTAAATTCACAGGGGGCGAAATCGGTGAGCAGTTCTTC.

This chain's CDR3 is CASSVGATSGNNEQFF. DNA for the CDR3: TGTGCCAGCAGCGTAGGGGCGACTAGCGGGAACAATGAGCAGTTCTTC. The V call is TRBV9, the J call TRBJ2-1; 11 bases fit TRBD2. CDR3 length: 16 residues. The V gene's germline CDR1 is SGDLS and CDR2 YYNGEE. J gave up 5 bases and V 0 bases, and 4 bases lay outside the gene matches.

Regarding this clonotype: A much larger clone lies a single base off, so this may be a read error. The CDR3 spells CASRPTSGRDEQHF. The CDR3 bases are TGTGCCAGCAGACCCACTAGCGGGAGAGACGAGCAGCACTTC. V is TRBV27 and J is TRBJ2-7; 11 bases match TRBD2. Germline values: CDR1 MNHEY, CDR2 SMNVEV (reference sequence). The CDR3 is 14 residues long.

The chain recombines TRBV5-1 with TRBJ2-1, with 7 bases aligning to TRBD2. The CDR3 is 16 amino acids. J lost 0 bases, V lost 4 bases, and 7 bases had no gene match. Germline V gene data show CDR1 as SGHRS and CDR2 as YFSETQ. CDR3 nucleotides: TGCGCCAGCAGCCGGACGACTAGCAGCTCCTACAATGAGCAGTTCTTC. Its protein is CASSRTTSSSYNEQFF.

The table lists this clonotype with many counts. CDR3: CASTPGLGSEKLFF. As DNA, the CDR3 is TGTGCCAGCACACCGGGGCTGGGTTCTGAAAAACTGTTTTTT. J is TRBJ1-4 and V is TRBV12-3 or TRBV12-4; D may be TRBD1 (5 bases). The CDR3 is 14 residues long. The V and J ends lost 7 bases and 7 bases respectively, with 16 bases between them.

The chain recombines TRBV12-3 or TRBV12-4 with TRBJ2-1, with 7 bases fitting TRBD2. J was trimmed by 10 bases and V by 3 bases; bases with no gene match: 12. CDR3 length equals 15 residues. CDR3 DNA: TGTGCCAGCAGTTTTGAGGCTAGCGGACGGTGGGAGCAGTTCTTC. Protein product: CASSFEASGRWEQFF.

This clonotype showed up many times. The V gene is TRBV19, the J gene TRBJ1-1; 9 bases agree with TRBD1. The V and J ends lost 3 bases and 1 base, in that order; junction bases with no gene match: 3. Germline values: CDR1 LNHDA, CDR2 SQIVND (reference sequence). The CDR3 contains 15 residues. The CDR3 region has the DNA TGTGCCAGTAGTATCCGGGGACAGGGGAACACTGAAGCTTTCTTT. Protein: CASSIRGQGNTEAFF.

Worth noting for this clonotype: This may be a read error: a much more frequent sequence differs by one nucleotide. The rearrangement links TRBV3-1 to TRBJ1-5; D uncertain. The CDR3 is made up of 12 amino acids. Germline loops: CDR1 LGHDT, CDR2 YNNKEL (reference sequence). Trimming took off 6 bases at V and 4 bases at J, with 7 bases between the two ends. In DNA form, the CDR3 reads TGTGCCAGCAGTGATGGGAATCAGCCCCAGCATTTT. Its translation is CASSDGNQPQHF.

This clonotype was observed a handful of times. V and J are TRBV11-2 and TRBJ2-1; D possibly corresponds to TRBD1 (5 bases). The V gene lost 6 bases and the J gene lost 8 bases, with 11 bases spanning the gap. The CDR3 contains 12 residues. Looked up from germline, CDR1 is SGHAT and CDR2 is FQNNGV. The CDR3 bases are TGTGCCAGCAGTTGGGGCCAGGATGAGCAGTTCTTC. Its translation is CASSWGQDEQFF.

The genes are TRBV20-1 and TRBJ1-5; weak D call: TRBD1 (5 bases). Germline assignment: CDR1 DFQATT and CDR2 SNEGSKA (reference sequence). The germline V and J ends were trimmed by 3 bases and 7 bases, with 22 bases remaining between them. This CDR3 spans 16 amino acids. CDR3 coding DNA: TGCAGTGCTAGTCGTCCCCTAAATGGGGGAAGGCAGCCCCAGCATTTT. This translates into CSASRPLNGGRQPQHF.

This clonotype came up many times. The V call is TRBV10-3, the J call TRBJ2-7; TRBD1 aligns across 7 bases. The CDR3 sequence is 19 residues long. V shed 5 bases, J shed 4 bases, and the junction held 23 bases outside the gene matches. Germline lookup yields CDR1 ENHRY and CDR2 SYGVKD. CDR3 in DNA: TGTGCCATCAGTAAAGATCCCGGGACAGCGATGAGAGCGGAGTACGAGCAGTACTTC. Encoded protein: CAISKDPGTAMRAEYEQYF.

The chain has TRBV6-2 or TRBV6-3 and TRBJ1-1, with D tentatively TRBD1 (6 bases). Germline CDR1 reads MNHEY; CDR2 reads SVGEGT. CDR3 length: 14 residues. Deletions cut 4 bases from V and 0 bases from J, with 9 bases between. This CDR3 reads CASSSGHLNTEAFF. The CDR3, as DNA: TGTGCCAGCAGTTCGGGACACTTGAACACTGAAGCTTTCTTT.

The chain has TRBV14 and TRBJ2-7; TRBD1 aligns across 8 bases. Germline CDR1 reads SGHDN; CDR2 reads FVKESK. V was clipped by 7 bases and J by 6 bases; unmatched bases: 5. This CDR3 contains 12 residues. CDR3 DNA: TGTGCCAGCAACCAGGGGGCAGGCGAGCAGTACTTC. It codes for CASNQGAGEQYF.